This TCR beta chain comes out of a study of blood T cell repertoires in COVID-19. Study context: The samples span acute and convalescent COVID-19 from the United States, Italy and Spain.

The sample holds one count of this clone. TCRdb's table, derived via immunoSEQ multiplex PCR, lists solely in-frame clones and lacks some. The sample includes approximately 200,000 clones, about four fifths of them seen just once. V lost 5 bases and J 4 bases, leaving 14 bases between the germline ends. The CDR3 covers 15 residues. Germline V CDR1 and CDR2: SGHTA, FQGNSA. The sequence was obtained from a man aged 40-55 years who had recovered from COVID-19. Sequences were obtained from PBMCs or T cells enriched from blood (not recorded which). This rearrangement joins TRBV7-2 to TRBJ1-4; D is unclear. The CDR3 DNA follows: TGTGCCAGCAGCCCGACAAAGGCCGGTAATGAAAAACTGTTTTTT. Translating gives CASSPTKAGNEKLFF.